A single sample is the source of the 13 T cell receptor beta chains below, sequenced in a study of spatial heterogeneity in lung cancer. Noted time point: blood at routine non-recurrence follow-up after resection. MiXCR was run by TCRdb on the 5' RACE reads, yielding one entry per CDR3 protein. The sample lists 50,000 or so distinct CDR3 sequences, 10% to 15% occurring once. The specimen was PBMCs, collected at follow-up. The source of these receptors is a male donor with early-stage non-small cell lung cancer.

This clonotype was counted only a few times. The CDR3 sequence: CASRLRVGADTQYF. In nucleotides, the CDR3 is TGTGCCAGCAGACTCAGGGTCGGGGCAGATACGCAGTATTTT. The V call is TRBV7-2, the J call TRBJ2-3, with D perhaps being TRBD1 or TRBD2 (5 bases each). CDR1 and CDR2 (germline): SGHTA, FQGNSA. CDR3 length equals 14 residues. Trimming cost V 6 bases and J 4 bases, with 14 bases left between them.

The V call is TRBV6-5, the J call TRBJ2-7, with 13 bases identical to TRBD2. Germline trimming cut 4 bases from V and 7 bases from J; bases unmatched to any gene: 4. Per germline, CDR1 MNHEY and CDR2 SVGAGI. This CDR3 is 14 amino acids long. The CDR3 here is CASSSGLAGSEQYF. The CDR3 DNA sequence: TGTGCCAGCAGTTCGGGACTAGCGGGGTCGGAGCAGTACTTC.

The CDR3 reads CSASGTSGYNEQFF. DNA of the CDR3: TGCAGTGCTTCCGGGACTAGCGGATACAATGAGCAGTTCTTC. The V and J genes are TRBV20-1 and TRBJ2-1; 11 positions agree with TRBD2. Germline CDR1 DFQATT, CDR2 SNEGSKA (reference sequence). The ends lost 5 bases at V and 4 bases at J; junction bases unmatched: 4. This CDR3 spans 14 amino acids.

This clonotype has at least ten counts. V gene TRBV6-4 combines with J gene TRBJ2-1; 11 nucleotides agree with TRBD2. Germline CDR1 is MRHNA and CDR2 is SNTAGT. The CDR3 spans 15 residues. Germline trimming cut 3 bases from V and 9 bases from J; bases unmatched to any gene: 7. CDR3 in DNA: TGTGCCAGCAGTGATCTAGCGGGAGGATGGGGTGAGCAGTTCTTC. It codes for CASSDLAGGWGEQFF.

This clonotype was observed many times. The chain links TRBV29-1 to TRBJ2-5; D remains ambiguous. V lost 4 bases, J lost 1 base, and 10 bases lay in between. The CDR3 is made up of 13 amino acids. The germline V gene encodes CDR1 SQVTM and CDR2 ANQGSEA. The CDR3 coding sequence is TGCAGCGTTGGAGGAGCCCCCCAAGAGACCCAGTACTTC. Protein product: CSVGGAPQETQYF.

The chain has TRBV3-1 and TRBJ2-3; 7 bases match TRBD2. Per germline, CDR1 LGHDT and CDR2 YNNKEL (reference sequence). The CDR3 contains 16 residues. The V and J ends lost 1 base and 0 bases, in that order; junction bases with no gene match: 4. The CDR3 nucleotides are TGTGCCAGCAGCCAAGCTAGCGGACCCAGCACAGATACGCAGTATTTT. Its protein is CASSQASGPSTDTQYF.

The gene calls are TRBV30 and TRBJ1-2; D remains ambiguous. CDR3 length: 12 residues. V dropped 7 bases and J dropped 4 bases, with 13 bases sitting between them. Germline V CDR1 and CDR2: GTSNPN, SVGIG (reference sequence). The CDR3 coding sequence is TGTGCCTCCAGTCTACCCCTCTATGGCTACACCTTC. Protein sequence: CASSLPLYGYTF. Complete variable domain (other parts from reference TRBV30 and TRBJ1-2): SQTIHQWPATLVQPVGSPLSLECTVEGTSNPNLYWYRQAAGRGLQLLFYSVGIGQISSEVPQNLSASRPQDRQFILSSKKLLLSDSGFYLCASSLPLYGYTFGSGTRLTVV.

This clonotype was counted many times. The chain combines TRBV18 with TRBJ1-2; 10 positions match TRBD1. Germline assignment: CDR1 KGHSH and CDR2 LQKENI. The CDR3 consists of 14 residues. V was clipped by 3 bases and J by 2 bases; unmatched bases: 0. CDR3 nucleotides: TGTGCCAGCTCACCGGGACAGGGGAACTATGGCTACACCTTC. The encoded protein is CASSPGQGNYGYTF.

Ten or more counts support this clonotype. The rearrangement joins TRBV28 to TRBJ2-7; TRBD1 might be the D (6 bases). The CDR3 is 13 residues long. Trimming took off 8 bases at V and 0 bases at J, with 11 bases between the two ends. Germline lookup yields CDR1 MDHEN and CDR2 SYDVKM. As DNA, the CDR3 is TGTGCCAGCGGAGACAGGAGCTCCTACGAGCAGTACTTC. The encoded protein is CASGDRSSYEQYF. The entire variable domain, with the rest obtained from reference TRBV28 and TRBJ2-7, is as follows: DVKVTQSSRYLVKRTGEKVFLECVQDMDHENMFWYRQDPGLGLRLIYFSYDVKMKEKGDIPEGYSVSREKKERFSLILESASTNQTSMYLCASGDRSSYEQYFGPGTRLTVT.

There are many counts of this clonotype. This chain uses TRBV7-6 with TRBJ1-6; 10 bases map to TRBD1. The V gene's germline CDR1 is SGHVS and CDR2 FNYEAQ. V shed 4 bases and J 9 bases; nucleotides not matched to a gene: 6. The CDR3 sequence is 15 residues long. The CDR3 region is CASSSAGQGSSPLHF. The CDR3 coding sequence is TGTGCCAGCAGCTCCGCGGGACAGGGGTCTTCACCCCTCCACTTT.

The V call is TRBV5-4, the J call TRBJ2-3; D perhaps matches TRBD1 (5 bases). Germline loops: CDR1 SGHNT, CDR2 YYREEE (reference sequence). The CDR3 is made up of 15 amino acids. V lost 4 bases and J 0 bases, leaving 12 bases between the germline ends. DNA of the CDR3: TGTGCCAGCAGCCTTCAGGGTTTTAGCACAGATACGCAGTATTTT. This gives the protein CASSLQGFSTDTQYF. Complete variable domain (other parts from reference TRBV5-4 and TRBJ2-3): ETGVTQSPTHLIKTRGQQVTLRCSSQSGHNTVSWYQQALGQGPQFIFQYYREEENGRGNFPPRFSGLQFPNYSSELNVNALELDDSALYLCASSLQGFSTDTQYFGPGTRLTVL.

This clonotype showed up many times. The chain uses TRBV7-9 and TRBJ2-3, with 8 nucleotides matching TRBD2. J was trimmed by 6 bases and V by 2 bases; bases with no gene match: 7. The CDR3 runs to 15 residues. Germline assignment: CDR1 SEHNR and CDR2 FQNEAQ (reference sequence). The CDR3 reads CASSLLAGGGDTQYF. The CDR3 nucleotides read TGTGCCAGCAGCTTACTAGCGGGCGGCGGGGATACGCAGTATTTT.

This clonotype was counted only a few times. The chain recombines TRBV3-1 with TRBJ2-1; D could derive from TRBD1 or TRBD2 (5 bases each). The germline CDR1 and CDR2 sequences are LGHDT and YNNKEL (reference sequence). The length of the CDR3 is 15 residues. V was trimmed by 0 bases and J by 9 bases, leaving 15 bases between them. CDR3 DNA sequence: TGTGCCAGCAGCCAAGAGCAGGTCGGGACGGGTGAGCAGTTCTTC. Its protein is CASSQEQVGTGEQFF.